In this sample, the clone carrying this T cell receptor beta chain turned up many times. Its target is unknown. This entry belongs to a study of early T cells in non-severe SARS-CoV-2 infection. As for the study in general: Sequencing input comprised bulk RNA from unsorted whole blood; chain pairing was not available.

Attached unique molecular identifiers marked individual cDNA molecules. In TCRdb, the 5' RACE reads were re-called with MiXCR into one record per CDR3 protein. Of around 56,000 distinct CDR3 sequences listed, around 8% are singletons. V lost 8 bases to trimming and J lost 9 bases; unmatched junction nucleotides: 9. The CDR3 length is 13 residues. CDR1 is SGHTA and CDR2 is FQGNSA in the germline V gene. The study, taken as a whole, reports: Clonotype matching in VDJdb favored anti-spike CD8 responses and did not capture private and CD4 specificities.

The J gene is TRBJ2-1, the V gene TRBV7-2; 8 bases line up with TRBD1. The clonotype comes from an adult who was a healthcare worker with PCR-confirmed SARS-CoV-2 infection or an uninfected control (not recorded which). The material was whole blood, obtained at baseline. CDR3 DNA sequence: TGTGCCAGCCTACTCGGACAGGGTGGTGAGCAGTTCTTC. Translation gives CASLLGQGGEQFF.